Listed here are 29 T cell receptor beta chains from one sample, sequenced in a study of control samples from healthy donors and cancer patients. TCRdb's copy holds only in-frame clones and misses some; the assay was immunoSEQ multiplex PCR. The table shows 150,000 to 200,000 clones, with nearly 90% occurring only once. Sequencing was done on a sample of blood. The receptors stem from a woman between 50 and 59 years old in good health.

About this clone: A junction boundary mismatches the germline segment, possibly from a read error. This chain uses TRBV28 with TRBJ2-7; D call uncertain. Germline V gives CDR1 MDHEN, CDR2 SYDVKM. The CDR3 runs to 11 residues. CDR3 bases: TGTGCCACAGGCGCTGGTACCTCGCCAGTCTTC. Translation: CATGAGTSPVF.

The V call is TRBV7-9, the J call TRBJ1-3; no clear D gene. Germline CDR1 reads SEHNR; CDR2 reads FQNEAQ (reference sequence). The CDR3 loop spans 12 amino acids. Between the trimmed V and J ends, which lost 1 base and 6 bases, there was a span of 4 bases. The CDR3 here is CASSLGANTIYF. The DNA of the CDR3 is TGTGCCAGCAGCTTAGGAGCAAACACCATATATTTT. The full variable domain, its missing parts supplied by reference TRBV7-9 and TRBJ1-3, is DTGVSQNPRHKITKRGQNVTFRCDPISEHNRLYWYRQTLGQGPEFLTYFQNEAQLEKSRLLSDRFSAERPKGSFSTLEIQRTEQGDSAMYLCASSLGANTIYFGEGSWLTVV.

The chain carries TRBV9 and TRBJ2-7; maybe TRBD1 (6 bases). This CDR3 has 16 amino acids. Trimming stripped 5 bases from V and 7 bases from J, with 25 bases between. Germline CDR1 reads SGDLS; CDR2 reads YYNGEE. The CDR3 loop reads CASRRGGGGLRGEQYF. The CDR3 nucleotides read TGTGCCAGCAGGCGAGGAGGTGGGGGCCTTAGAGGGGAGCAGTACTTC. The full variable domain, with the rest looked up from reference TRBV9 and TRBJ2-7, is DSGVTQTPKHLITATGQRVTLRCSPRSGDLSVYWYQQSLDQGLQFLIQYYNGEERAKGNILERFSAQQFPDLHSELNLSSLELGDSALYFCASRRGGGGLRGEQYFGPGTRLTVT.

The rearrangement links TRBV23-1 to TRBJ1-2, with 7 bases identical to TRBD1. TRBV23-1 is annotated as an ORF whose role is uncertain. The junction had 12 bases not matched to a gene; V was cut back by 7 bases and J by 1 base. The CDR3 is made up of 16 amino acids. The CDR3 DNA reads TGCGCCAGCACCCGAAGAGGGGGCTCTGTTAACTATGGCTACACCTTC. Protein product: CASTRRGGSVNYGYTF.

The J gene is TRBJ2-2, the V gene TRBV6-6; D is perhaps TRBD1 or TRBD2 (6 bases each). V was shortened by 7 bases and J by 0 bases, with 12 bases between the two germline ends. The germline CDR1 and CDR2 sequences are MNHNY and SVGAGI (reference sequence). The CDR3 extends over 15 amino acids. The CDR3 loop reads CASTGGQTNTGELFF. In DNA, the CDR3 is TGTGCCAGCACCGGGGGCCAGACGAACACCGGGGAGCTGTTTTTT.

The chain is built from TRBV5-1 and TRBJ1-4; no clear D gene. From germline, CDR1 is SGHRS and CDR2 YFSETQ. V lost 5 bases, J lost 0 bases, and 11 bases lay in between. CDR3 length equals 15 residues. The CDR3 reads CASRPYPTTNEKLFF. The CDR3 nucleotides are TGCGCCAGCAGACCGTACCCTACAACTAATGAAAAACTGTTTTTT.

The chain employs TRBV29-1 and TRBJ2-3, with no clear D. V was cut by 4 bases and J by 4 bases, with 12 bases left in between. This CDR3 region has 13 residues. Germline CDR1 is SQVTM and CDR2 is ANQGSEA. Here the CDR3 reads CSVGRNLADTQYF. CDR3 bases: TGCAGCGTTGGGCGAAACTTGGCAGATACGCAGTATTTT.

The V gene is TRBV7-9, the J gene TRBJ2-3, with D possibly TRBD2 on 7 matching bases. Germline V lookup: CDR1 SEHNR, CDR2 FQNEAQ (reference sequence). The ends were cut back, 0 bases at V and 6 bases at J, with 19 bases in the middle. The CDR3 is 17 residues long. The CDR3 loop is CASSLAGRPGGHDTQYF. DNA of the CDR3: TGTGCCAGCAGCTTAGCCGGGCGCCCGGGGGGACACGATACGCAGTATTTT.

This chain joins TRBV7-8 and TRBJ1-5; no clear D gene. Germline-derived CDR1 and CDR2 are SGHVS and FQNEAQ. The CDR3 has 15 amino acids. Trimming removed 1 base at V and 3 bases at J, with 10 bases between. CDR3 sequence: CASSLVPLDNQPQHF. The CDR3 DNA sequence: TGTGCCAGCAGCTTAGTTCCCCTAGACAATCAGCCCCAGCATTTT.

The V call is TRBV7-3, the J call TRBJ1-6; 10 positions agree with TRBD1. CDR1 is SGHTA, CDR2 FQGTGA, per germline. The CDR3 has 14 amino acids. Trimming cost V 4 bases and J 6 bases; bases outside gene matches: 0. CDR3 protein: CASSWDRGNSPLHF. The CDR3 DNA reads TGTGCCAGCAGCTGGGACAGGGGTAATTCACCCCTCCACTTT.

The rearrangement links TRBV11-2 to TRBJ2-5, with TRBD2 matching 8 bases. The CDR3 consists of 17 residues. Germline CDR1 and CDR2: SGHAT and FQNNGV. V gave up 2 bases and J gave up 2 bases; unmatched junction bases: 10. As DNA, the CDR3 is TGTGCCAGCAGCTTAAGAATTCGCAGCGGGGGACAAGAGACCCAGTACTTC. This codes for CASSLRIRSGGQETQYF.

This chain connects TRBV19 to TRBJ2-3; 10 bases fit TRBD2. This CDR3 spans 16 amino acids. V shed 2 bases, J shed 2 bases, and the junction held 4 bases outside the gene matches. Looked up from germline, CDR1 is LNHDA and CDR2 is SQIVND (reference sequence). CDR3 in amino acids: CASSIPSGGYTDTQYF. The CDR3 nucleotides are TGTGCCAGTAGTATACCTAGCGGGGGCTACACAGATACGCAGTATTTT. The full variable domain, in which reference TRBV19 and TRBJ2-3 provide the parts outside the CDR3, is DGGITQSPKYLFRKEGQNVTLSCEQNLNHDAMYWYRQDPGQGLRLIYYSQIVNDFQKGDIAEGYSVSREKKESFPLTVTSAQKNPTAFYLCASSIPSGGYTDTQYFGPGTRLTVL.

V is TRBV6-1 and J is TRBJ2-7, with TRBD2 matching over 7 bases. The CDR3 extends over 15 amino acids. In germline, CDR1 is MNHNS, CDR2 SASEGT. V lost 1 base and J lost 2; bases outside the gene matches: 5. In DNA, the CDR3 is TGTGCCAGCAGTGAAGAGACTAGCCCGGCCTACGAGCAGTACTTC. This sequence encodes CASSEETSPAYEQYF.

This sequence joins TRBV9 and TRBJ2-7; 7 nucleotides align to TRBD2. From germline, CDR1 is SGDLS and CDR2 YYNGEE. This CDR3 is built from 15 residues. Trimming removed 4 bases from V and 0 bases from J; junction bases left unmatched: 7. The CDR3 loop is CASSWGAGASYEQYF. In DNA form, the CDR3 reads TGTGCCAGCAGCTGGGGTGCGGGAGCCTCCTACGAGCAGTACTTC. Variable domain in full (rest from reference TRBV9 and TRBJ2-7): DSGVTQTPKHLITATGQRVTLRCSPRSGDLSVYWYQQSLDQGLQFLIQYYNGEERAKGNILERFSAQQFPDLHSELNLSSLELGDSALYFCASSWGAGASYEQYFGPGTRLTVT.

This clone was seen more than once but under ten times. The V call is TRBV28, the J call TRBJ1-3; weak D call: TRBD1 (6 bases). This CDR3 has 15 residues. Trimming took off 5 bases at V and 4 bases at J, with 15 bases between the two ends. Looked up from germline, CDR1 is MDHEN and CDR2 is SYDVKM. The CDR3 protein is CASSLTGVTGNTIYF. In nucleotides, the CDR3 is TGTGCCAGCAGTCTGACAGGAGTTACAGGAAACACCATATATTTT.

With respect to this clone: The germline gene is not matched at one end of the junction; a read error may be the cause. The CDR3 here is CASSLGRVYQETQYF. The CDR3 coding sequence is TGTGCTAGCAGCTTAGGGCGGGTGTACCAAGAGACCCAGTACTTC. The J gene is TRBJ2-5, the V gene TRBV7-7; D might be TRBD2 (5 bases). Germline V gene data show CDR1 as SSHAT and CDR2 as FNYEAQ (reference sequence). There are 15 residues in the CDR3.

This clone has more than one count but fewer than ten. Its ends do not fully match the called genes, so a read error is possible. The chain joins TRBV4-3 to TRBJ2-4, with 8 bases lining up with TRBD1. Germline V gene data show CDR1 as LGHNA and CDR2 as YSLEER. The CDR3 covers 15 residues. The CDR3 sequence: CASSQDTRGPDIQYF. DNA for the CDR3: TGCGCCAGCAGTCAAGATACCAGGGGGCCTGACATTCAGTACTTC.

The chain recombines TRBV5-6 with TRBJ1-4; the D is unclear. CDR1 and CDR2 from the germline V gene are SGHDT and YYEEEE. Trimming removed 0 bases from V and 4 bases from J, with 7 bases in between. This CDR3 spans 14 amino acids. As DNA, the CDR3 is TGTGCCAGCAGCTTGGGGGATGGTAATGAAAAACTGTTTTTT. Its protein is CASSLGDGNEKLFF.

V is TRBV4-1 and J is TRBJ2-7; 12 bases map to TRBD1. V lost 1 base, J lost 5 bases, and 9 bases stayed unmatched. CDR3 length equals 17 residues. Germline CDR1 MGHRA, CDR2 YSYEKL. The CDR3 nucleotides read TGCGCCAGCAGCCAAGTCCGCCAGGGGACAGGGGGCAACGAGCAGTACTTC. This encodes CASSQVRQGTGGNEQYF.

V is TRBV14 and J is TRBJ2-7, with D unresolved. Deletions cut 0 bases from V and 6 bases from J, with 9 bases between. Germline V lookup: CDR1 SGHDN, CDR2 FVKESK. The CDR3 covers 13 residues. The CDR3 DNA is TGTGCCAGCAGCCAAGAGTATGTCGGCGAGCAGTACTTC. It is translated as CASSQEYVGEQYF. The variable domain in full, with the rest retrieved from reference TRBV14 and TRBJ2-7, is EAGVTQFPSHSVIEKGQTVTLRCDPISGHDNLYWYRRVMGKEIKFLLHFVKESKQDESGMPNNRFLAERTGGTYSTLKVQPAELEDSGVYFCASSQEYVGEQYFGPGTRLTVT.

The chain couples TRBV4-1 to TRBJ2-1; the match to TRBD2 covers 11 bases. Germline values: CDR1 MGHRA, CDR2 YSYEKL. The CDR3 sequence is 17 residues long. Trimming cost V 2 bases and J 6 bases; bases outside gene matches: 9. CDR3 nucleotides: TGCGCCAGCAGCCAAAGGGCTCTAGCGGGGGGTGCCAATGAGCAGTTCTTC. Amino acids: CASSQRALAGGANEQFF.

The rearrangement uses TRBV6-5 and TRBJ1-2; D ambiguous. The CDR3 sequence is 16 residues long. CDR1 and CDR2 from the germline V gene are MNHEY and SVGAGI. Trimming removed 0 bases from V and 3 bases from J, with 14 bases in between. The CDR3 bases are TGTGCCAGCAGTTACTCTTGGGCGGGAATTGACTATGGCTACACCTTC. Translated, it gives CASSYSWAGIDYGYTF.

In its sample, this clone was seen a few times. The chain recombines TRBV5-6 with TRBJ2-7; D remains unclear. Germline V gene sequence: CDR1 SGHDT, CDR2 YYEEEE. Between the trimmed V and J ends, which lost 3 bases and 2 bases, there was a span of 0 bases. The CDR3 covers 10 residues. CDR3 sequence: CASSSYEQYF. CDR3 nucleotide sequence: TGTGCCAGCAGCTCCTACGAGCAGTACTTC.

The chain's CDR3 is CASSPGPVSGNTIYF. In DNA, the CDR3 is TGCGCCAGCAGCCCGGGACCGGTCTCTGGAAACACCATATATTTT. The chain is built from TRBV4-1 and TRBJ1-3, with a possible D match to TRBD1 (5 bases). The CDR3 has 15 residues. Germline values: CDR1 MGHRA, CDR2 YSYEKL. V lost 4 bases to trimming and J lost 0 bases, with 10 bases between them.

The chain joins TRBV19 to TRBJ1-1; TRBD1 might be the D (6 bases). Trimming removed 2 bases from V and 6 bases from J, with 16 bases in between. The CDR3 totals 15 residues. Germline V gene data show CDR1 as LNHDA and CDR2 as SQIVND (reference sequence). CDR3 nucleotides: TGTGCCAGTAGTATAAGGCGACAGGTTGCCGCTGAAGCTTTCTTT. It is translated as CASSIRRQVAAEAFF. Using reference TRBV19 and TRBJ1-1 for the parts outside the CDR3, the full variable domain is DGGITQSPKYLFRKEGQNVTLSCEQNLNHDAMYWYRQDPGQGLRLIYYSQIVNDFQKGDIAEGYSVSREKKESFPLTVTSAQKNPTAFYLCASSIRRQVAAEAFFGQGTRLTVV.

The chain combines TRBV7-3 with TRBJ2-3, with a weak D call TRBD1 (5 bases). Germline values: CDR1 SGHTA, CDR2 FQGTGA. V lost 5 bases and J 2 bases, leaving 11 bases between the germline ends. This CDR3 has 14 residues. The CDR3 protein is CASSPLGPTDTQYF. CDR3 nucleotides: TGTGCCAGCAGCCCCCTGGGGCCCACAGATACGCAGTATTTT.

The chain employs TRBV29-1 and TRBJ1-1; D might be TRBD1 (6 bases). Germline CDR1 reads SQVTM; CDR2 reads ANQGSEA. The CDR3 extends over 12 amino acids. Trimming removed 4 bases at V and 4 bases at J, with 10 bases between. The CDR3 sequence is CSVGQGSTEAFF. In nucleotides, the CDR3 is TGCAGCGTTGGTCAGGGGTCCACTGAAGCTTTCTTT.

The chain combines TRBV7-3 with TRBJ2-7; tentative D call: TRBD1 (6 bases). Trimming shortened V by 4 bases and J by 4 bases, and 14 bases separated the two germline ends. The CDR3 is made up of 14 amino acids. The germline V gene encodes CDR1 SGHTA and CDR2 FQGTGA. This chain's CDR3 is CASSWQGSGYEQYF. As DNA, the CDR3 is TGTGCCAGCAGCTGGCAGGGGTCGGGTTACGAGCAGTACTTC.

CDR3 in amino acids: CASSLLQLYEQYF. Here the CDR3 DNA reads TGTGCCAGCAGCTTATTACAGCTCTACGAGCAGTACTTC. The chain employs TRBV7-2 and TRBJ2-7; D is unclear. From germline, CDR1 is SGHTA and CDR2 FQGNSA. The CDR3 totals 13 residues. Trimming cost V 2 bases and J 3 bases, with 8 bases left between them.